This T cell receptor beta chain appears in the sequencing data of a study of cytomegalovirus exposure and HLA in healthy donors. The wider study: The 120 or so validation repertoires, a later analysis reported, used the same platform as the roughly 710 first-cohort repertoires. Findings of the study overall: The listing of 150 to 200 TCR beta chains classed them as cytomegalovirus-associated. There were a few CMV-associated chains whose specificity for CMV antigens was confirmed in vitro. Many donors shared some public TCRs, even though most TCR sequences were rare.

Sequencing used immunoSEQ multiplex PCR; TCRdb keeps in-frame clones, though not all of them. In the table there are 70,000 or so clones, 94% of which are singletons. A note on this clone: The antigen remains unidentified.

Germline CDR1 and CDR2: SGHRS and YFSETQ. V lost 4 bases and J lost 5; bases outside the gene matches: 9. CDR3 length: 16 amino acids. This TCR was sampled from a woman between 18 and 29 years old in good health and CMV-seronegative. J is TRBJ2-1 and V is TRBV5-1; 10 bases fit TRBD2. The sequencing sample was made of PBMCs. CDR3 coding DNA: TGCGCCAGCAGCGTTAGCGGGGGGCTAAGTAACAATGAGCAGTTCTTC. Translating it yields CASSVSGGLSNNEQFF.